Listed here are 14 T cell receptor beta chains from one sample, sequenced in a study of blood T cell repertoires in COVID-19. TCRdb's copy holds only in-frame clones and misses some; the assay was immunoSEQ multiplex PCR. The sample contains just over 150,000 clones, 75% to 90% of which appear only once. Material: peripheral blood. The receptor source for this set is a woman in her seventies with acute or convalescent COVID-19.

The gene calls are TRBV6-5 and TRBJ2-1; perhaps TRBD1 as D (5 bases). The CDR3 extends over 15 amino acids. Trimming pared 8 bases from V and 4 bases from J, leaving 18 bases between. Germline lookup yields CDR1 MNHEY and CDR2 SVGAGI. In DNA, the CDR3 is TGTGCCAGCCCTCCGATGGGGCCGTCTTACAATGAGCAGTTCTTC. This sequence encodes CASPPMGPSYNEQFF.

The gene calls are TRBV5-5 and TRBJ2-2, with 10 bases matching TRBD1. The length of the CDR3 is 18 residues. Germline lookup yields CDR1 SGHKS and CDR2 YYEKEE (reference sequence). Trimming removed 4 bases from V and 4 bases from J; junction bases left unmatched: 13. The CDR3 DNA reads TGTGCCAGCAGCAACCGACAGGGGGCCTGGGTAGGCACCGGGGAGCTGTTTTTT. It yields the protein CASSNRQGAWVGTGELFF.

The chain carries TRBV6-1 and TRBJ1-4; D perhaps matches TRBD1 (5 bases). This CDR3 has 14 amino acids. Trimming removed 2 bases from V and 8 bases from J, with 12 bases in between. Per the germline V gene, CDR1 is MNHNS and CDR2 is SASEGT. The CDR3 nucleotides are TGTGCCAGCAGTGAAACAGGTGGTTACGAAAAACTGTTTTTT. Its protein product is CASSETGGYEKLFF.

The gene calls are TRBV2 and TRBJ2-2; D unresolved. Germline CDR1 is SNHLY and CDR2 is FYNNEI. V was clipped by 8 bases and J by 4 bases, with 14 bases between them. This CDR3 spans 14 amino acids. The CDR3 region has the DNA TGTGCCAGCTCAGTTGGCAGAAGCACCGGGGAGCTGTTTTTT. This codes for CASSVGRSTGELFF.

The chain is built from TRBV6-4 and TRBJ2-2; D might be TRBD2 (6 bases). This CDR3 has 16 residues. Trimming cost V 3 bases and J 6 bases, with 17 bases left between them. In germline, CDR1 is MRHNA, CDR2 SNTAGT. In nucleotides, the CDR3 is TGTGCCAGCAGTGAATCACGCGGGACGGGAGCCGGGGAGCTGTTTTTT. Encoded protein: CASSESRGTGAGELFF.

V usage is TRBV7-9 and J usage is TRBJ2-3; D is unresolved. This CDR3 region has 15 residues. Germline-derived CDR1 and CDR2 are SEHNR and FQNEAQ (reference sequence). Between the trimmed V and J ends, which lost 1 base and 1 base, there was a span of 9 bases. The CDR3 sequence: CASSLVSVGTDTQYF. The CDR3 DNA reads as TGTGCCAGCAGCTTAGTCTCGGTGGGCACAGATACGCAGTATTTT.

The chain employs TRBV7-2 and TRBJ2-5, with D uncertain. Trimming stripped 0 bases from V and 2 bases from J, with 7 bases between. The CDR3 length is 14 residues. Germline loops: CDR1 SGHTA, CDR2 FQGNSA. CDR3 in amino acids: CASSLAGQQETQYF. CDR3 bases: TGTGCCAGCAGCTTAGCTGGGCAGCAAGAGACCCAGTACTTC.

This chain connects TRBV7-8 to TRBJ1-5, with TRBD1 matching over 7 bases. The V and J ends lost 5 bases and 5 bases, in that order; junction bases with no gene match: 6. The CDR3 totals 14 residues. Germline V gene sequence: CDR1 SGHVS, CDR2 FQNEAQ. CDR3 sequence: CASSPWTGDQPQHF. In DNA, the CDR3 is TGTGCCAGCAGCCCGTGGACAGGCGATCAGCCCCAGCATTTT.

V gene TRBV5-8 combines with J gene TRBJ2-7; TRBD2 agrees at 8 bases. Germline V gives CDR1 SGHTS, CDR2 YDEGEE. The CDR3 covers 15 residues. After removal of 0 bases from V and 2 bases from J, the junction contained 4 bases not matched to a gene. The CDR3 protein is CASSLASGLTYEQYF. The CDR3, as DNA: TGTGCCAGCAGCTTGGCTAGCGGGCTCACCTACGAGCAGTACTTC.

The chain links TRBV10-3 to TRBJ1-2, with 7 bases that match TRBD1. J was trimmed by 4 bases and V by 5 bases; bases with no gene match: 7. The CDR3 is made up of 14 amino acids. The V gene's germline CDR1 is ENHRY and CDR2 SYGVKD. CDR3 in amino acids: CAISNQGVGYGYTF. The DNA for the CDR3 is TGTGCCATCAGTAATCAGGGGGTGGGCTATGGCTACACCTTC.

The rearrangement links TRBV5-1 to TRBJ1-1; 7 bases match TRBD1. Germline V gene sequence: CDR1 SGHRS, CDR2 YFSETQ. This CDR3 comprises 15 residues. V lost 3 bases, J lost 5 bases, and 10 bases stayed unmatched. The CDR3 protein is CASSSGYRGSTEAFF. The CDR3, as DNA: TGCGCCAGCAGCTCGGGTTACAGGGGAAGTACTGAAGCTTTCTTT.

The gene calls are TRBV5-4 and TRBJ1-3; D gene ambiguous. Germline CDR1 SGHNT, CDR2 YYREEE (reference sequence). The CDR3 spans 17 residues. Trimming shortened V by 1 base and J by 2 bases, and 16 bases separated the two germline ends. CDR3 sequence (DNA): TGTGCCAGCAGCTTGATGTCGGGGAACGGTCCTGGAAACACCATATATTTT. Translating gives CASSLMSGNGPGNTIYF. The complete variable domain, with remaining parts taken from reference TRBV5-4 and TRBJ1-3, reads ETGVTQSPTHLIKTRGQQVTLRCSSQSGHNTVSWYQQALGQGPQFIFQYYREEENGRGNFPPRFSGLQFPNYSSELNVNALELDDSALYLCASSLMSGNGPGNTIYFGEGSWLTVV.

This chain joins TRBV5-8 and TRBJ2-1, with 8 bases lining up with TRBD1. Losses at the gene ends were 0 bases for V and 7 bases for J; bases not matched to a gene: 6. This CDR3 region has 15 residues. The germline V gene encodes CDR1 SGHTS and CDR2 YDEGEE. The CDR3 bases are TGTGCCAGCAGCTTGGCTGGACAGGGTCTAAATGAGCAGTTCTTC. It yields the protein CASSLAGQGLNEQFF.

V gene TRBV25-1 combines with J gene TRBJ2-7; D might be TRBD1 (6 bases). The CDR3 has 13 residues. Germline CDR1 and CDR2: MGHDK and SYGVNS. DNA for the CDR3: TGTTCCCCCCTCCCAGGGGAATCCTACGAGCAGTACGTC. This sequence encodes CSPLPGESYEQYV.